A selection of T cell receptor beta chains follows, all from one sample in a study of T cell responses to AZD1222 COVID-19 vaccine. Using immunoSEQ multiplex PCR, the repertoire was profiled, and TCRdb retains in-frame clones only, with some absent. The table has approximately 150,000 clones, about 91% seen once; the top ten hold 3% to 4%. Sequencing was performed on peripheral blood, taken 28 days after the second AZD1222 dose. Source of these receptors: an adult who received the AZD1222 COVID-19 vaccine. Both conserved end residues are trimmed from each CDR3. A D gene is named only where the DNA matches it firmly.

TRBJ1-5,NA,TRBV30,AWSETGDSNQPQH
TRBJ2-5,TRBD1,TRBV6-5,ASSHPGQGGETQY
TRBJ2-4,NA,TRBV7-8,ASSLARDLAKNIQY
TRBJ1-5,NA,TRBV5-1,ASSSGTSNQPQH
TRBJ1-1,NA,TRBV11-1,ASSLEISGTEAF
TRBJ2-1,NA,TRBV6-5,ASSPRDSDNEQF
TRBJ2-7,NA,TRBV5-5,ASSKGPRGSYEQY
TRBJ1-1,NA,TRBV19,ASSHRTAVEAF
TRBJ2-5,NA,TRBV7-8,ASSFGGAGSQY
TRBJ2-7,TRBD2,TRBV6-2/TRBV6-3,ASSYSPREAHYEQY
TRBJ2-3,NA,TRBV5-1,ASSLADYFSTDTQY
TRBJ2-1,NA,TRBV5-1,ASSLGVEGEQF
TRBJ2-2,TRBD1,TRBV4-2,ASSPRTGDAGELF
TRBJ1-5,NA,TRBV30,AWSVQRGQPQH
TRBJ1-1,NA,TRBV5-1,ASSLEGQGYTEAF
TRBJ2-5,NA,TRBV7-9,AGEWGETQY
TRBJ2-1,TRBD2,TRBV5-1,ASSLLAGGLSYNEQF
TRBJ1-2,TRBD1,TRBV5-4,ASSHPDRGQYGYT
TRBJ2-7,NA,TRBV3-1/TRBV3-2,ASSQGNEQY
TRBJ2-6,TRBD1,TRBV9,ASSATGQGILGANVLT
TRBJ1-1,NA,TRBV9,ASSLLGGTEAF
TRBJ2-1,TRBD2,TRBV3-1/TRBV3-2,ASSAASGGLEYNEQF
TRBJ1-2,NA,TRBV11-2,ASSLDLAALDYGYT
TRBJ1-3,NA,TRBV2,ASSEGSRVTIY
TRBJ2-2,TRBD2,TRBV7-3,ASSLRPGLGKTGELF
TRBJ1-2,NA,TRBV7-2,ASSLNLASGGYT
TRBJ1-2,TRBD1,TRBV11-2,ASSFGQGYGYT
TRBJ1-1,NA,TRBV6-5,ASHVRGSEAF
TRBJ1-2,TRBD1,TRBV6-4,ASSASAGGDRT
TRBJ2-2,NA,TRBV5-1,ASSLGSGGIAELF
TRBJ2-7,NA,TRBV9,ASSVAGTTYEQY
TRBJ2-7,NA,TRBV9,ASSPTSRDRVLALDEQY